The source of this T cell receptor (beta chain) is a study of identifying expanded T cells in peripheral blood. The assay was immunoSEQ multiplex PCR, and TCRdb's table has in-frame clones only and misses some. The profile shows 95,000 or so clones, 75% to 90% of them singletons. Germline V gene lookup returns CDR1 DFQATT and CDR2 SNEGSKA (reference sequence). The CDR3 is made up of 11 amino acids. Between the trimmed V and J ends, which lost 5 bases and 3 bases, there was a span of 8 bases. The receptor comes from a person aged 18 to 70 in good health. The chain uses TRBV20-1 and TRBJ2-7; possibly TRBD1 for D (6 bases). Source material: blood. The CDR3 region has the DNA TGCAGTGCTGGACAGAACTACGAGCAGTACTTC. It encodes CSAGQNYEQYF.